One and the same sample provided the 28 T cell receptor beta chains below, sequenced in a study of blood T cell repertoires in COVID-19. The method was immunoSEQ multiplex PCR; TCRdb's version includes in-frame clones alone and lacks a portion of them. Found here are 70,000 to 90,000 clones, approximately 87% of them singletons; the top ten hold around a sixth. Sequencing used peripheral blood. The receptor set was obtained from an elderly woman with acute or convalescent COVID-19.

This chain uses TRBV18 with TRBJ1-2, with a possible D match to TRBD1 (5 bases). Per the germline V gene, CDR1 is KGHSH and CDR2 is LQKENI. The CDR3 runs to 11 residues. Trimming removed 4 bases at V and 8 bases at J, with 8 bases between. The CDR3 region is CASSQGYGYTF. The CDR3 bases are TGTGCCAGCTCACAGGGGTACGGCTACACCTTC.

The chain is built from TRBV5-1 and TRBJ2-3; D perhaps matches TRBD2 (6 bases). Germline assignment: CDR1 SGHRS and CDR2 YFSETQ. The germline V and J ends were trimmed by 2 bases and 2 bases, with 12 bases remaining between them. The CDR3 spans 15 residues. The CDR3 protein is CASSFGGVTTDTQYF. The CDR3 bases are TGCGCCAGCAGCTTTGGCGGGGTCACCACAGATACGCAGTATTTT.

The chain employs TRBV7-2 and TRBJ1-2; possible D gene TRBD1, 6 bases. V was pared by 5 bases and J by 8 bases, with 21 bases between. The germline V gene has CDR1 SGHTA and CDR2 FQGNSA. The CDR3 is made up of 15 amino acids. CDR3 loop: CASSILSGTPNGYTF. CDR3 nucleotides: TGTGCCAGCAGCATCCTGTCCGGGACACCAAACGGCTACACCTTC.

The table lists this clone with a count of one. V and J are TRBV10-3 and TRBJ2-2, with no clear D. The germline V and J ends were trimmed by 4 bases and 8 bases, with 8 bases remaining between them. Germline CDR1 is ENHRY and CDR2 is SYGVKD. CDR3 length: 12 residues. The CDR3 region is CAISGLSGELFF. CDR3 coding DNA: TGTGCCATCAGTGGACTTTCAGGGGAGCTGTTTTTT.

This clone was detected only once. This chain connects TRBV6-5 to TRBJ2-7; tentative D call: TRBD1 (6 bases). CDR1 and CDR2 from the germline V gene are MNHEY and SVGAGI. This CDR3 contains 13 residues. Trimming shortened V by 6 bases and J by 5 bases, and 14 bases separated the two germline ends. CDR3 nucleotides: TGTGCCAGCAGCCACAGGGAAGCCAACGAGCAGTACTTC. It codes for CASSHREANEQYF.

The chain recombines TRBV2 with TRBJ1-5; 9 nucleotides line up with TRBD1. Per germline, CDR1 SNHLY and CDR2 FYNNEI. Germline trimming cut 6 bases from V and 4 bases from J; bases unmatched to any gene: 7. The CDR3 consists of 15 residues. The CDR3 protein is CASSLQGAQNQPQHF. DNA for the CDR3: TGTGCCAGCAGCCTACAGGGGGCGCAGAATCAGCCCCAGCATTTT.

This chain joins TRBV5-5 and TRBJ2-1; a weak D match, TRBD1 (6 bases). Germline lookup yields CDR1 SGHKS and CDR2 YYEKEE (reference sequence). The CDR3 is 20 amino acids. V was pared by 1 base and J by 1 base, with 24 bases between. For the CDR3, the DNA is TGTGCCAGCAGCTTGTCCTCCCTTGACAGGCCTGCTTCGTCCTACAATGAGCAGTTCTTC. It encodes CASSLSSLDRPASSYNEQFF.

CDR3 amino acids: CASSPGGGSTDTQYF. In DNA, the CDR3 is TGTGCCAGCAGCCCGGGGGGCGGAAGCACAGATACGCAGTATTTT. This chain joins TRBV4-2 and TRBJ2-3, with a tentative D call TRBD2 (7 bases). Per germline, CDR1 LGHNA and CDR2 YNFKEQ. The CDR3 loop spans 15 amino acids. V was trimmed by 4 bases and J by 0 bases, leaving 11 bases between them.

The chain has TRBV14 and TRBJ2-3, with 14 bases fitting TRBD2. In germline, CDR1 is SGHDN, CDR2 FVKESK. The CDR3 contains 17 residues. V dropped 0 bases and J dropped 6; count of bases not matched to a gene: 5. The CDR3 DNA reads as TGTGCCAGCAGCCAAGATGCGGGGACTAGCGGGAGTGATACGCAGTATTTT. Protein product: CASSQDAGTSGSDTQYF.

The CDR3 protein is CASSLASGLAGVNNEQFF. The CDR3 DNA follows: TGTGCCAGCAGCTTAGCCTCCGGACTAGCGGGAGTTAACAATGAGCAGTTCTTC. The rearrangement links TRBV7-9 to TRBJ2-1, with 13 positions matching TRBD2. The CDR3 length is 18 residues. Unmatched junction bases numbered 7, after V lost 0 bases and J lost 5 bases. CDR1 SEHNR and CDR2 FQNEAQ come from the germline V gene (reference sequence).

The rearrangement joins TRBV2 to TRBJ2-6, with a tentative D call TRBD1 (6 bases). In germline, CDR1 is SNHLY, CDR2 FYNNEI. This CDR3 is 14 amino acids long. V lost 8 bases and J lost 2, with 10 bases in between. CDR3 DNA sequence: TGTGCCAGCGATCAGGGGACTGGGGCCAACGTCCTGACTTTC. Residues: CASDQGTGANVLTF.

This clone is a singleton in its sample. The chain links TRBV25-1 to TRBJ1-1; D is perhaps TRBD1 (5 bases). Trimming took 3 bases from V and 4 from J, leaving 9 bases between them. Germline V gives CDR1 MGHDK, CDR2 SYGVNS. The CDR3 runs 13 residues. The CDR3 loop reads CASSDRATTEAFF. The CDR3, as DNA: TGTGCCAGCAGTGACAGGGCCACCACTGAAGCTTTCTTT.

The chain links TRBV7-8 to TRBJ2-7; 7 bases line up with TRBD1. V trimming: 0 bases; J trimming: 4 bases; junction bases outside the gene matches: 3. Germline-derived CDR1 and CDR2 are SGHVS and FQNEAQ. The CDR3 is 14 amino acids. CDR3 nucleotide sequence: TGTGCCAGCAGCTTAGCGCCGGACAGGTACGAGCAGTACTTC. Residues: CASSLAPDRYEQYF.

The chain employs TRBV19 and TRBJ1-4; no firm D call. The germline V gene has CDR1 LNHDA and CDR2 SQIVND (reference sequence). This CDR3 is 13 amino acids long. V was cut by 5 bases and J by 5 bases, with 9 bases left in between. The CDR3: CASSRYMNEKLFF. The CDR3 DNA reads as TGTGCCAGTAGTCGGTATATGAATGAAAAACTGTTTTTT.

The chain couples TRBV2 to TRBJ2-3; TRBD2 matches 7 bases. This CDR3 has 14 amino acids. With V trimmed by 5 bases and J by 4 bases, 6 bases remained unmatched. The V gene's germline CDR1 is SNHLY and CDR2 FYNNEI. The CDR3 reads CASSLKRGSDTQYF. CDR3 DNA: TGTGCCAGCAGTCTCAAGCGGGGCTCAGATACGCAGTATTTT. The variable domain in full, completed from reference TRBV2 and TRBJ2-3, reads EPEVTQTPSHQVTQMGQEVILRCVPISNHLYFYWYRQILGQKVEFLVSFYNNEISEKSEIFDDQFSVERPDGSNFTLKIRSTKLEDSAMYFCASSLKRGSDTQYFGPGTRLTVL.

The J gene is TRBJ2-3, the V gene TRBV5-1; TRBD2 matches 13 bases. CDR1 SGHRS and CDR2 YFSETQ come from the germline V gene. The CDR3 covers 18 residues. V was clipped by 4 bases and J by 2 bases; unmatched bases: 10. CDR3 sequence (DNA): TGCGCCAGCAGCCGAGGGACTAGCGGGATCCTAGTCACAGATACGCAGTATTTT. Translating it yields CASSRGTSGILVTDTQYF.

J is TRBJ2-3 and V is TRBV11-3, with 7 positions matching TRBD1. CDR3 length equals 13 residues. CDR1 and CDR2 from the germline V gene are SGHNT and YENEEA. J lost 9 bases, V lost 0 bases, and 3 bases had no gene match. The CDR3 region is CASSLETGSTQYF. CDR3 DNA sequence: TGTGCCAGCAGCTTAGAGACAGGGAGCACGCAGTATTTT.

This rearrangement joins TRBV2 to TRBJ1-1; D is unclear. Trimming pared 5 bases from V and 5 bases from J, leaving 12 bases between. Germline CDR1 and CDR2: SNHLY and FYNNEI. There are 13 residues in the CDR3. The CDR3 nucleotides read TGTGCCAGCAGTAGGGAGGTGAGGACTGAAGCTTTCTTT. Translating gives CASSREVRTEAFF.

The chain is built from TRBV11-2 and TRBJ2-3; 9 positions match TRBD2. Germline trimming cut 5 bases from V and 2 bases from J; bases unmatched to any gene: 8. This CDR3 region has 16 residues. Germline CDR1 reads SGHAT; CDR2 reads FQNNGV. CDR3 amino acids: CASSPSGGTTTDTQYF. DNA for the CDR3: TGTGCCAGCAGCCCAAGCGGGGGGACCACCACAGATACGCAGTATTTT.

The chain has TRBV30 and TRBJ1-5; 8 bases agree with TRBD1. Germline V CDR1 and CDR2: GTSNPN, SVGIG (reference sequence). Unmatched junction bases numbered 10, after V lost 3 bases and J lost 3 bases. This CDR3 spans 16 amino acids. The CDR3 coding sequence is TGTGCCTGGAGCGGGAGGACAGGGTCCATCAATCAGCCCCAGCATTTT. Translating it yields CAWSGRTGSINQPQHF.

V and J are TRBV4-1 and TRBJ1-2; weak D call: TRBD1 (6 bases). V lost 4 bases and J lost 5, with 14 bases in between. Germline CDR1 and CDR2: MGHRA and YSYEKL. CDR3 length equals 14 residues. The CDR3 nucleotides are TGCGCCAGCAGCCGCGACAGGATGGCTTATGGCTACACCTTC. Residues: CASSRDRMAYGYTF.

As regards this clone: Germline and junction disagree at one end, which may indicate a read error. CDR3 DNA: TGTGCCAGCAGCTTGAACCGAGACACCGAAGCTTTCTTT. Translated, it gives CASSLNRDTEAFF. The chain recombines TRBV5-4 with TRBJ1-1; D unresolved. CDR1 is SGHNT and CDR2 is YYREEE in the germline V gene (reference sequence). The CDR3 is 13 residues long.

The J gene is TRBJ2-5, the V gene TRBV24-1, with 11 bases identical to TRBD2. The germline gives CDR1 KGHDR, CDR2 SFDVKD. The CDR3 runs 16 residues. Trimming cost V 4 bases and J 5 bases; bases outside gene matches: 8. CDR3 sequence: CATSDPTSGRYETQYF. The CDR3 nucleotides read TGTGCCACCAGTGACCCTACTAGCGGGAGATATGAGACCCAGTACTTC.

The J gene is TRBJ1-3, the V gene TRBV9; unclear D gene. CDR1 is SGDLS and CDR2 is YYNGEE in the germline V gene. V shed 0 bases and J shed 4 bases, with 11 bases lying between them. The CDR3 contains 15 residues. The CDR3 DNA sequence: TGTGCCAGCAGCGTAGGGGCCACGGAAGGAAACACCATATATTTT. Residues: CASSVGATEGNTIYF.

This chain joins TRBV7-9 and TRBJ1-3; a weak D match, TRBD1 (6 bases). The CDR3 sequence is 15 residues long. The V gene lost 3 bases and the J gene lost 3 bases, with 12 bases spanning the gap. Germline-derived CDR1 and CDR2 are SEHNR and FQNEAQ (reference sequence). The CDR3 bases are TGTGCCAGCAGCTTCAACAGGGCTCGTGGAAACACCATATATTTT. This sequence encodes CASSFNRARGNTIYF.

The V and J genes are TRBV18 and TRBJ2-6, with D uncertain. From germline, CDR1 is KGHSH and CDR2 LQKENI. This CDR3 spans 13 amino acids. V lost 5 bases to trimming and J lost 1 base, with 3 bases between them. CDR3 region: CASSISGANVLTF. The CDR3 DNA reads as TGTGCCAGCTCAATATCTGGGGCCAACGTCCTGACTTTC.

Only one count was recorded for this clone. J is TRBJ2-7 and V is TRBV7-9; TRBD1 matches at 8 bases. CDR1 and CDR2 (germline): SEHNR, FQNEAQ (reference sequence). The V segment lost 2 bases and the J segment 0 bases; nucleotides outside the gene matches: 6. The CDR3 contains 16 residues. The CDR3 nucleotides are TGTGCCAGCAGCTTAACAACAGGGGGGAACTCCTACGAGCAGTACTTC. Translating it yields CASSLTTGGNSYEQYF.

The V and J genes are TRBV7-6 and TRBJ2-1; weak D call: TRBD2 (5 bases). Germline values: CDR1 SGHVS, CDR2 FNYEAQ. With 7 bases removed from V and 0 bases from J, the gap between germline ends came to 16 bases. This CDR3 region has 16 residues. The DNA of the CDR3 is TGTGCCAGCACCTCGTTCAGCGGAGACTCCTACAATGAGCAGTTCTTC. It codes for CASTSFSGDSYNEQFF.